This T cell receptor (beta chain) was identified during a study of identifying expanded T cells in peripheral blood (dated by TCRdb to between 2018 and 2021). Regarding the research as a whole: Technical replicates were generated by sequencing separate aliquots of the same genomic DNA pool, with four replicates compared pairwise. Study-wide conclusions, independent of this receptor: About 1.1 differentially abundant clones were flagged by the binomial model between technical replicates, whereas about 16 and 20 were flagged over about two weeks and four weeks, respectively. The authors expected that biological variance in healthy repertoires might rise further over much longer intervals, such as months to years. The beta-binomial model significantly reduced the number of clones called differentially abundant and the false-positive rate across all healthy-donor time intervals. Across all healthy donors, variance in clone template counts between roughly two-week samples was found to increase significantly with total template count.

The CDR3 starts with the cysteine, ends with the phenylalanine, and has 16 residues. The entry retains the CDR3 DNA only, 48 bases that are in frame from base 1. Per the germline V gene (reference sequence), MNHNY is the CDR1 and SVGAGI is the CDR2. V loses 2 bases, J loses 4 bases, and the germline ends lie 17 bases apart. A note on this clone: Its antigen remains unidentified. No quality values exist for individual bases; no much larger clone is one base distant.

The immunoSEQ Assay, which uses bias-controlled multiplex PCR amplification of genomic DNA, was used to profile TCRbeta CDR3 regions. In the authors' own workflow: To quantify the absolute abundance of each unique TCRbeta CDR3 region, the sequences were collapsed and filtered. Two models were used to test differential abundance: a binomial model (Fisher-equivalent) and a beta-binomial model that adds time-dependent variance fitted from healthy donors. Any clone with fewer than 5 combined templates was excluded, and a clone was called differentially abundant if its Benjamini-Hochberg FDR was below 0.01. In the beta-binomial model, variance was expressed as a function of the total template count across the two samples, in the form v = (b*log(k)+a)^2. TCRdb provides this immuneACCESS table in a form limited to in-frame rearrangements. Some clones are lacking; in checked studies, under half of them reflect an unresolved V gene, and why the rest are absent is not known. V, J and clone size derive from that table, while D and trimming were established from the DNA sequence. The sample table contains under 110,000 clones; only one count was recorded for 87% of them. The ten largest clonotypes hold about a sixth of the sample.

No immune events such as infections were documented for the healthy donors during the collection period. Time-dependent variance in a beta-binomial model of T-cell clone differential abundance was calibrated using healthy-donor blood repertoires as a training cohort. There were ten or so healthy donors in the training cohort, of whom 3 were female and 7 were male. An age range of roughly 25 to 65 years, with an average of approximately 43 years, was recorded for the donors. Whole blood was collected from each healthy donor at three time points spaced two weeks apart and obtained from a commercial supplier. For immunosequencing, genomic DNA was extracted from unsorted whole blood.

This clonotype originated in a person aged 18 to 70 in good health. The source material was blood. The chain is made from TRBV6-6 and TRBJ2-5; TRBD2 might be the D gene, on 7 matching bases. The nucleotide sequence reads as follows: TGTGCCAGCAGTTACGGCCAGGGCGGGGGCCCAGAGACCCAGTACTTC. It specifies CASSYGQGGGPETQYF.